The clone carrying this TCR beta chain has a handful of counts. What it binds is not known. The sample is drawn from a study of T-cell memory formation after mild COVID-19. The overall study: Clustering of TCRs was largely donor specific. Study-wide results and caveats: Pre-infection memory showed some responding clones, and this suggested that cross-reactive memory joined.

TCRdb reprocessed the 5' RACE reads via MiXCR and lists one record per CDR3 protein. The repertoire has over 70,000 distinct CDR3 sequences, more than 10% of them found once; the top ten carry around a quarter. The sample consisted of PBMCs or a T cell subset sorted from them (not recorded which). The clonotype originates from an adult woman who had mild COVID-19 (a few samples of this study predate the infection). Cell type and time point are not known.

The CDR3 protein is CASTLGAGPYQETQYF. CDR3 DNA: TGTGCCAGCACCCTAGGGGCAGGACCGTACCAAGAGACCCAGTACTTC. The chain couples TRBV6-6 to TRBJ2-5, with D possibly being TRBD1 (5 bases). The CDR3 spans 16 residues. The germline V and J ends were trimmed by 7 bases and 0 bases, with 18 bases remaining between them. CDR1 and CDR2 from the germline V gene are MNHNY and SVGAGI (reference sequence).